This TCR beta chain was recovered during a study of blood T cell repertoires in COVID-19. Recovered participants had two consecutive negative NP/OP PCR tests, healthcare professional clearance, or symptom resolution. The germline gives CDR1 MNHNY, CDR2 SVGAGI (reference sequence). The CDR3 spans 15 residues. Trimming pared 0 bases from V and 3 bases from J, leaving 11 bases between. Generated by immunoSEQ multiplex PCR, the TCRdb table keeps only in-frame clones and is missing some. The sample records about 310,000 clones, approximately 83% being singletons. The sequencing sample was made of PBMCs or T cells enriched from blood (not recorded which). This sequence was found in a man aged 25 to 45 who had recovered from COVID-19. V is TRBV6-6 and J is TRBJ2-5; maybe TRBD1 (6 bases). CDR3 coding DNA: TGTGCCAGCAGTTACTCGACAGGCCCAGAAGAGACCCAGTACTTC. Its translation is CASSYSTGPEETQYF.